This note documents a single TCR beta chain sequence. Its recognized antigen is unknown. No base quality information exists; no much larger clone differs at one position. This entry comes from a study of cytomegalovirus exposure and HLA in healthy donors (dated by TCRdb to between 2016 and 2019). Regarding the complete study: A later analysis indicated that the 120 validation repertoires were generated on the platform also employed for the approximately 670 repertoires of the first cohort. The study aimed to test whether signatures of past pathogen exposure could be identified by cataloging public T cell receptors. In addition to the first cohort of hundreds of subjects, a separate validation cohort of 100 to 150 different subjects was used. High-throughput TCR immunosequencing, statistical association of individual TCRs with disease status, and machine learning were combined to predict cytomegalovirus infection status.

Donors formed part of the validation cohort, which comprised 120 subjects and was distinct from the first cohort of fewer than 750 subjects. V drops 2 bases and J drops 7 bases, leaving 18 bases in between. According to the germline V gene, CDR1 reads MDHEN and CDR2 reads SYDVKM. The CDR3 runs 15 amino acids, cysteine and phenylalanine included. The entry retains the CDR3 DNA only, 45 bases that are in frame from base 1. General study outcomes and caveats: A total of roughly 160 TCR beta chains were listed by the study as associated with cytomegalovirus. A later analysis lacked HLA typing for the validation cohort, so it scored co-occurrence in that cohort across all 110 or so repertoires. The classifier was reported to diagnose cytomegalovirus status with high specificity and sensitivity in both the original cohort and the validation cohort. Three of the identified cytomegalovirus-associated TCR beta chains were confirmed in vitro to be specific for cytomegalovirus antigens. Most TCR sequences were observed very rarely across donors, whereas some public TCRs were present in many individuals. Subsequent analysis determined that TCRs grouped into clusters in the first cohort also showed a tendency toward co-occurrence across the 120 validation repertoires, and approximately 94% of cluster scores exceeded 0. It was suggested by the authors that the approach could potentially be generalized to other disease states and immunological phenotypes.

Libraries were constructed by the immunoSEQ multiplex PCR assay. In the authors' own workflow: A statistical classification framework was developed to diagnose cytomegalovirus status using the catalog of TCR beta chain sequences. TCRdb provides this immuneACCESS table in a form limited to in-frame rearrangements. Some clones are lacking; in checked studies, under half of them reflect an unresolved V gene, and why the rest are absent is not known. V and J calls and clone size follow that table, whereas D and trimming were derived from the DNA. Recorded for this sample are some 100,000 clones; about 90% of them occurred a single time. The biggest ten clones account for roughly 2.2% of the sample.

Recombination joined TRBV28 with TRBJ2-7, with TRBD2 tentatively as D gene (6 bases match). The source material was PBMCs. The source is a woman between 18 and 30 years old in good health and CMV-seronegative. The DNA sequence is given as TGTGCCAGCAGTTTAGGCAGCCCGGGGGTGGGAGAGCAGTACTTC. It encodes CASSLGSPGVGEQYF.